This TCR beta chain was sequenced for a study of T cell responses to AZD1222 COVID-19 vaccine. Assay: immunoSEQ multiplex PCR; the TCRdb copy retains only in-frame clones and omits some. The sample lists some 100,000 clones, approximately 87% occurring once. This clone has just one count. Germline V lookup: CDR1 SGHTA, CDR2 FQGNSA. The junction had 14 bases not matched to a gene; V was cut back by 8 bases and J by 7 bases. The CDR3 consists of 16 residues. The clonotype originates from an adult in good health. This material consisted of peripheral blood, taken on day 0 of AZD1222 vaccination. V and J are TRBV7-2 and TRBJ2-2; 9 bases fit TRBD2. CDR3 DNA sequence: TGTGCCAGCTCATTCCTAGCGGGGCAAAGGGGCGGGGAGCTGTTTTTT. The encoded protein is CASSFLAGQRGGELFF.